These T cell receptor beta chains were read from a single sample in a study of tumor-infiltrating lymphocytes in primary liver carcinoma. TCRdb processed the multiplex PCR reads anew with MiXCR; each CDR3 protein has one entry. The sample has tens of thousands of distinct CDR3 sequences, over 65% seen once; the top ten hold just under 30%. The sequencing sample was made of liver tumor tissue from sampling region 5. These receptors all stem from a man aged 40-49 years with primary liver carcinoma and hepatitis B virus infection. Both conserved end residues are part of each CDR3. D genes are given only for firm matches. Expanded clones get a size class; other rows say once, few or many, or leave the size out.

cdr3_aa cdr3_nt v_call d_call j_call clone_size cdr3_length
CASSLGPGGDTQYF TGTGCCAGCAGCCTGGGACCCGGGGGAGATACACAGTATTTT TRBV11-2 . TRBJ2-3 . 14
CASSPGAGSYGYTF TGTGCCAGCAGCCCTGGGGCAGGGAGTTATGGATACACCTTC TRBV5-5 . TRBJ1-2 once 14
CSSGLSVGISYEQYF TGTAGCAGCGGCCTATCTGTGGGAATATCCTACGAGCAGTACTTC TRBV11-2 . TRBJ2-7 . 15
CRASTGGQDTEAFF TGCAGAGCATCCACCGGGGGACAGGACACTGAAGCTTTCTTT TRBV29-1 TRBD1 TRBJ1-1 . 14
CSVRDRGSSYNLPLHF TGCAGTGTTAGAGACAGGGGCAGCTCCTATAATTTACCCCTCCACTTT TRBV20-1 TRBD1 TRBJ1-6 . 16
CASSLSAGYNVEFF TGTGCCAGCAGCTTATCGGCGGGTTACAATGTGGAGTTCTTC TRBV7-8 . TRBJ2-1 . 14
CASSLETSGRANNEQFF TGCGCCAGCAGCTTGGAGACTAGCGGGAGGGCAAACAATGAGCAGTTCTTC TRBV5-1 TRBD2 TRBJ2-1 many 17
CASASPGEANYGYTF TGTGCCAGCGCATCCCCGGGTGAAGCTAATTATGGCTACACCTTC TRBV6-6 . TRBJ1-2 . 15
CSASPLSVESTDTQYF TGCAGCGCCAGTCCGCTATCGGTTGAATCCACAGATACGCAGTATTTT TRBV29-1 . TRBJ2-3 . 16
CSASEQTGYTF TGCAGTGCTAGCGAACAGACGGGCTACACCTTC TRBV20-1 . TRBJ1-2 few 11
CASSLGKLAEIAENIQYF TGTGCCAGCAGCTTAGGAAAACTAGCGGAGATAGCCGAAAACATTCAGTACTTC TRBV11-2 TRBD2 TRBJ2-4 . 18
CASSLWTGMKAGTNVQTF TGTGCCAGCAGTCTTTGGACGGGGATGAAAGCTGGGACCAACGTCCAGACTTTC TRBV6-5 . TRBJ2-6 . 18
CASSLGDRAHNEQSF TGTGCCAGCAGCTTAGGGGACAGGGCACACAATGAACAGTCCTTC TRBV7-9 TRBD1 TRBJ2-1 once 15
CAGNYWASTGELFF TGTGCCGGCAATTACTGGGCATCCACCGGGGAGCTGTTTTTT TRBV6-5 . TRBJ2-2 . 14
CASSFVLQNEQSF TGCGCCAGCAGCTTCGTACTTCAAAATGAGCAGTCCTTC TRBV5-1 . TRBJ2-1 . 13
CAIKGTGGSTDTQYF TGTGCCATCAAGGGCACGGGAGGGTCCACAGATACACAGTATTTT TRBV10-3 TRBD2 TRBJ2-3 few 15
CVIRPPLGHSVETQYF TGTGTCATCAGACCCCCCTTGGGCCACTCAGTTGAGACCCAGTACTTC TRBV10-3 . TRBJ2-5 . 16
CASSQDDSGRYEQYF TGCGCCAGCAGCCAAGACGACAGCGGGAGGTACGAGCAGTACTTC TRBV4-1 TRBD2 TRBJ2-7 . 15